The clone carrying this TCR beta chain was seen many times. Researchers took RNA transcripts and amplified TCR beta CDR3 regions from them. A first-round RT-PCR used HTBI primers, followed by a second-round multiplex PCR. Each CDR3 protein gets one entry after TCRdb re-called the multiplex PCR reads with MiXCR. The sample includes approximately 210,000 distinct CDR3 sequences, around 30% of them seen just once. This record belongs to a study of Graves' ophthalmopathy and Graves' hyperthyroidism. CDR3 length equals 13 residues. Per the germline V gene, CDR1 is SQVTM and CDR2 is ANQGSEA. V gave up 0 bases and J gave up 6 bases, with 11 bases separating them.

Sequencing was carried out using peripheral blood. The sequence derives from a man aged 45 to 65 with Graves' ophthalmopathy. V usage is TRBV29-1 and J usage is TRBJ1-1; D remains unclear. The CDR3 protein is CSVEDRVDAEAFF. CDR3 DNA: TGCAGCGTTGAAGATCGTGTGGACGCTGAAGCTTTCTTT.